This entry lists 23 T cell receptor beta chains sequenced from one sample in a study of shared clonotypes between healthy human individuals. Terminally differentiated effector memory CD45RA+ cells were excluded by CCR7 positive selection of CD45RO-negative cells. Produced via immunoSEQ multiplex PCR; TCRdb's table is partial and in-frame only. The sample yields around 2,000,000 clones, approximately 95% seen once. Sequenced material: naive CD8+ T cells sorted from blood. These receptors were obtained from a man younger than 35 in good health.

The chain recombines TRBV5-1 with TRBJ2-7; no clear D gene. CDR1 is SGHRS, CDR2 YFSETQ, per germline. The V end lost 4 bases, the J end lost 3 bases, and 14 bases lay between the germline ends. The CDR3 has 14 amino acids. The CDR3 DNA follows: TGCGCCAGCAGCCAAAGGACCCCACTCTACGAGCAGTACTTC. Amino acids: CASSQRTPLYEQYF.

The gene calls are TRBV7-9 and TRBJ2-2; TRBD2 matches at 10 bases. The CDR3 contains 15 residues. Germline values: CDR1 SEHNR, CDR2 FQNEAQ (reference sequence). J gave up 5 bases and V 1 base, and 1 base lay outside the gene matches. The CDR3 region is CASSLVSGRTGELFF. The CDR3 nucleotides are TGTGCCAGCAGCTTAGTTAGCGGGAGGACCGGGGAGCTGTTTTTT.

The J gene is TRBJ2-7, the V gene TRBV29-1, with a tentative D call TRBD2 (5 bases). Trimming cost V 2 bases and J 0 bases, with 8 bases left between them. Germline lookup yields CDR1 SQVTM and CDR2 ANQGSEA. This CDR3 region has 13 residues. The CDR3 coding sequence is TGCAGCGTTGAAAGAGGGAACTCCTACGAGCAGTACTTC. Translated: CSVERGNSYEQYF.

The chain uses TRBV10-1 and TRBJ2-4, with D possibly being TRBD2 (6 bases). Trimming shortened V by 6 bases and J by 0 bases, and 12 bases separated the two germline ends. Germline V gene lookup returns CDR1 WNHNN and CDR2 SYGVQD (reference sequence). CDR3 length equals 15 residues. CDR3 nucleotides: TGCGCCAGCAGGGGGGACTTTCTAGCCAAAAACATTCAGTACTTC. This encodes CASRGDFLAKNIQYF.

This chain connects TRBV5-1 to TRBJ2-7, with D unclear. Trimming removed 0 bases from V and 2 bases from J, with 9 bases in between. CDR1 and CDR2 (germline): SGHRS, YFSETQ. The CDR3 length is 14 residues. For the CDR3, the DNA is TGCGCCAGCAGCTTGGTCGAGAGGACCTACGAGCAGTACTTC. Encoded protein: CASSLVERTYEQYF.

The chain links TRBV27 to TRBJ2-3; a weak D match, TRBD2 (6 bases). The CDR3 sequence is 14 residues long. Per germline, CDR1 MNHEY and CDR2 SMNVEV (reference sequence). V gave up 5 bases and J gave up 8 bases, with 17 bases separating them. CDR3 coding DNA: TGTGCCAGCAGTATTAGTTCAGTGGGGGGTACGCAGTATTTT. Encoded protein: CASSISSVGGTQYF.

The chain is built from TRBV9 and TRBJ2-1, with 10 positions matching TRBD2. The CDR3 has 18 residues. The germline V gene has CDR1 SGDLS and CDR2 YYNGEE. The trim removed 3 bases at V and 2 bases at J, leaving 11 bases unmatched. This chain's CDR3 is CASSAPLAGGPAYNEQFF. The CDR3 nucleotides are TGTGCCAGCAGCGCCCCATTAGCGGGGGGCCCCGCCTACAATGAGCAGTTCTTC.

This chain connects TRBV7-8 to TRBJ1-6; tentative D call: TRBD1 (6 bases). The germline CDR1 and CDR2 sequences are SGHVS and FQNEAQ. The V end was cut by 5 bases, the J end by 5 bases, with 31 bases between. The CDR3 extends over 21 amino acids. Written as DNA, the CDR3 is TGTGCCAGCAGCCACCACCCCGATAGGACAGCCATCCTCGAGGATAATTCACCCCTCCACTTT. Its protein is CASSHHPDRTAILEDNSPLHF.

This chain connects TRBV27 to TRBJ2-7; D is uncertain. The CDR3 is 13 residues long. Germline V gene sequence: CDR1 MNHEY, CDR2 SMNVEV (reference sequence). The ends were cut back, 0 bases at V and 5 bases at J, with 8 bases in the middle. CDR3 sequence: CASSLSVIHEQYF. The CDR3 DNA reads as TGTGCCAGCAGTTTATCAGTCATCCACGAGCAGTACTTC.

The chain joins TRBV7-8 to TRBJ1-1; unclear D gene. V was trimmed by 6 bases and J by 1 base, leaving 12 bases between them. The CDR3 length is 14 residues. The germline V gene has CDR1 SGHVS and CDR2 FQNEAQ. Here the CDR3 DNA reads TGTGCCAGCAGTCCCTTGGAGGGGAACACTGAAGCTTTCTTT. Encoded protein: CASSPLEGNTEAFF. Looking up the rest from reference TRBV7-8 and TRBJ1-1 gives the full variable domain: GAGVSQSPRYKVAKRGQDVALRCDPISGHVSLFWYQQALGQGPEFLTYFQNEAQLDKSGLPSDRFFAERPEGSVSTLKIQRTQQEDSAVYLCASSPLEGNTEAFFGQGTRLTVV.

A word on this clone: At one boundary the junction diverges from the germline segment, which might be a read error. The CDR3: CASSLGSFGQGYEQYF. CDR3 coding DNA: TGTGCTAGCAGCTTAGGGTCGTTTGGACAGGGCTACGAGCAGTACTTC. V is TRBV7-7 and J is TRBJ2-7; the match to TRBD1 covers 8 bases. The CDR3 is 16 amino acids. Germline CDR1 reads SSHAT; CDR2 reads FNYEAQ (reference sequence).

The chain uses TRBV9 and TRBJ1-5, with 10 bases fitting TRBD1. Germline V lookup: CDR1 SGDLS, CDR2 YYNGEE. The CDR3 runs 15 residues. The J segment lost 4 bases and the V segment lost 3 bases, leaving 4 bases of the junction unmatched. CDR3 bases: TGTGCCAGCAGCGGGGGGACAGGGGTAAATCAGCCCCAGCATTTT. Its protein product is CASSGGTGVNQPQHF.

The rearrangement links TRBV7-6 to TRBJ2-5; the match to TRBD2 covers 8 bases. The junction had 13 bases not matched to a gene; V was cut back by 5 bases and J by 8 bases. The CDR3 has 15 residues. Germline loops: CDR1 SGHVS, CDR2 FNYEAQ. The CDR3 region has the DNA TGTGCCAGCAGCGAGAGAGCGGGAGTTGGGGAAACCCAGTACTTC. Translation: CASSERAGVGETQYF.

The chain carries TRBV9 and TRBJ1-2; 10 bases agree with TRBD1. The V and J ends lost 2 bases and 4 bases, in that order; junction bases with no gene match: 11. The CDR3 runs 17 residues. The germline V gene encodes CDR1 SGDLS and CDR2 YYNGEE. The CDR3 loop is CASSVESRGTGVYGYTF. The CDR3 DNA follows: TGTGCCAGCAGCGTCGAGTCGAGGGGGACAGGGGTCTATGGCTACACCTTC.

This chain links TRBV7-9 with TRBJ1-2, with D possibly matching TRBD1 (6 bases). CDR3 length equals 19 residues. The V end was cut by 1 base, the J end by 3 bases, with 24 bases between. CDR1 SEHNR and CDR2 FQNEAQ come from the germline V gene (reference sequence). The CDR3 sequence: CASSLVEGHPLSRDYGYTF. The CDR3 nucleotides read TGTGCCAGCAGCTTAGTAGAGGGACACCCCCTCAGCAGGGACTATGGCTACACCTTC.

About this clone itself: Other DNA sequences in this specimen translate into the identical CDR3. The rearrangement links TRBV9 to TRBJ1-2, with D unresolved. Trimming removed 0 bases from V and 0 bases from J, with 6 bases in between. The CDR3 runs to 14 residues. Germline V gene sequence: CDR1 SGDLS, CDR2 YYNGEE. The CDR3 nucleotides read TGTGCCAGCAGCGTAGGTTCAGCTAACTATGGCTACACCTTC. This encodes CASSVGSANYGYTF.

Regarding this clone: Additional DNA sequences in this sample encode the identical CDR3. The chain is built from TRBV27 and TRBJ2-7; possibly TRBD2 for D (6 bases). The V and J ends lost 5 bases and 3 bases respectively, with 11 bases between them. Germline assignment: CDR1 MNHEY and CDR2 SMNVEV (reference sequence). This CDR3 spans 13 amino acids. The CDR3 sequence is CASSLGGDYEQYF. CDR3 coding DNA: TGTGCCAGCAGTCTCGGGGGTGACTACGAGCAGTACTTC.

The V gene is TRBV14, the J gene TRBJ2-7; D ambiguous. The CDR3 consists of 15 residues. Trimming stripped 3 bases from V and 3 bases from J, with 15 bases between. Germline V CDR1 and CDR2: SGHDN, FVKESK. CDR3 loop: CASSHRSHNYYEQYF. For the CDR3, the DNA is TGTGCCAGCAGCCATCGTTCCCATAATTACTACGAGCAGTACTTC.

The J gene is TRBJ1-1, the V gene TRBV6-5, with unresolved D. In germline, CDR1 is MNHEY, CDR2 SVGAGI. V was cut by 7 bases and J by 6 bases, with 21 bases left in between. The CDR3 loop spans 15 amino acids. For the CDR3, the DNA is TGTGCCAGCATTTCGAACCCTCTAAGGGCGTCTGAAGCTTTCTTT. Translating gives CASISNPLRASEAFF.

A remark on this clone: A much larger clone sits a single nucleotide away, making a read error possible. Distinct nucleotide sequences in the sample also encode this CDR3. The chain recombines TRBV5-6 with TRBJ2-7; no firm D call. This CDR3 has 11 amino acids. Germline V gene lookup returns CDR1 SGHDT and CDR2 YYEEEE. Trimming pared 0 bases from V and 5 bases from J, leaving 3 bases between. CDR3 nucleotides: TGTGCCAGCAGCTTGGCCGACGAGCAGTACTTC. The encoded protein is CASSLADEQYF. Together with reference TRBV5-6 and TRBJ2-7, the CDR3 gives the full variable domain: DAGVTQSPTHLIKTRGQQVTLRCSPKSGHDTVSWYQQALGQGPQFIFQYYEEEERQRGNFPDRFSGHQFPNYSSELNVNALLLGDSALYLCASSLADEQYFGPGTRLTVT.

This clone is a singleton in its sample. CDR3 amino acids: CASSVGGQRNYEQYF. In DNA, the CDR3 is TGTGCCAGCAGCGTAGGAGGACAGCGGAACTACGAGCAGTACTTC. The genes are TRBV9 and TRBJ2-7; the D gene is possibly TRBD1 (6 bases). The CDR3 is 15 amino acids. Germline V gene lookup returns CDR1 SGDLS and CDR2 YYNGEE. V was shortened by 0 bases and J by 3 bases, with 13 bases between the two germline ends. The entire variable domain, with the rest obtained from reference TRBV9 and TRBJ2-7, is as follows: DSGVTQTPKHLITATGQRVTLRCSPRSGDLSVYWYQQSLDQGLQFLIQYYNGEERAKGNILERFSAQQFPDLHSELNLSSLELGDSALYFCASSVGGQRNYEQYFGPGTRLTVT.

This clone was found once. The rearrangement uses TRBV4-3 and TRBJ2-1; D is undetermined. The germline CDR1 and CDR2 sequences are LGHNA and YSLEER. Deletions cut 0 bases from V and 1 base from J, with 16 bases between. CDR3 length equals 18 residues. The CDR3 bases are TGCGCCAGCAGCCAAGAAGGGCTCCCGCTGGAATCCTACAATGAGCAGTTCTTC. This sequence encodes CASSQEGLPLESYNEQFF.

The V call is TRBV2, the J call TRBJ1-6, with a tentative D call TRBD1 (5 bases). This CDR3 contains 17 residues. CDR1 and CDR2 from the germline V gene are SNHLY and FYNNEI. Between the trimmed V and J ends, which lost 3 bases and 1 base, there was a span of 13 bases. In DNA, the CDR3 is TGTGCCAGCAGTGAGGTGGGGGAAGGATCCTATAATTCACCCCTCCACTTT. This translates into CASSEVGEGSYNSPLHF.